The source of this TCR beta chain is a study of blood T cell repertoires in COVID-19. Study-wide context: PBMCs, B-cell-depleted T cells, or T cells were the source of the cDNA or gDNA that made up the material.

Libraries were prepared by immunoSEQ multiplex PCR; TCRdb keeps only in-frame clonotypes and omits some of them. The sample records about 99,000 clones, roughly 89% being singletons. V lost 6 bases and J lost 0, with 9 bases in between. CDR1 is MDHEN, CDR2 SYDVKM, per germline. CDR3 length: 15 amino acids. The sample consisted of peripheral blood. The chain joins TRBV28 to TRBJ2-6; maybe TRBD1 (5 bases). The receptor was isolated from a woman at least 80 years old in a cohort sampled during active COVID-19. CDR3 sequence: CASSRQFSGANVLTF. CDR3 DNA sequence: TGTGCCAGCAGCCGACAGTTCTCTGGGGCCAACGTCCTGACTTTC.